The clone carrying this T cell receptor (beta chain) was counted many times. Its specificity is unknown. Time point: pre-sensitization, week 0. Treatment meaning: therapeutic diphenylcyclopropenone sensitization with weekly scalp DPC. The data stem from a study of human T cells and chemical hapten exposure. About the study: Alopecia areata, totalis or universalis affected patients who were mostly female. General study results and limits: Significantly more large CDR3 similarity clusters arose among expanded TCRs than among controls.

CDR1 and CDR2 (germline): SGHVS, FNYEAQ. The CDR3 totals 18 residues. The V segment lost 0 bases and the J segment 4 bases; nucleotides outside the gene matches: 8. Via MiXCR, TCRdb re-called the RACE reads, giving one row per CDR3 protein. This sample has about 53,000 distinct CDR3 sequences; around 10% occur once, and the top ten carry roughly 8.8%. The chain is built from TRBV7-6 and TRBJ2-1; 11 bases agree with TRBD2. This clonotype was obtained from a man aged 35-49 years with alopecia areata. Some clones in this sample may be carry-over from other donors' samples. This specimen consisted of whole blood, obtained in connection with sensitization to the hapten diphenylcyclopropenone (DPC). CDR3 sequence (DNA): TGTGCCAGCAGCTTAGCCTCCCTAGCGGGAGGAGGGTACAATGAGCAGTTCTTC. It specifies CASSLASLAGGGYNEQFF.